This T cell receptor beta chain emerged from a study of response to subunit inactivated influenza vaccine. TCRdb re-called the RT-PCR reads with MiXCR, one entry per CDR3 protein. The repertoire has some 500,000 distinct CDR3 sequences, more than 15% of them found once; the top ten carry approximately 3%. A few counts support this clonotype. The origin of this receptor is a man aged 45 to 75 who received an inactivated influenza vaccine. Source: CD4+ T cells sorted from PBMCs, taken 23 months after vaccination.

Here the CDR3 DNA reads TGTGCCAGCAGGAAACTGTTAGGGAACACCGGGGAGCTGTTTTTT. It specifies CASRKLLGNTGELFF. The chain is built from TRBV6-1 and TRBJ2-2; D is undetermined. The CDR3 sequence is 15 residues long. Deletions cut 6 bases from V and 1 base from J, with 12 bases between. Germline V lookup: CDR1 MNHNS, CDR2 SASEGT.